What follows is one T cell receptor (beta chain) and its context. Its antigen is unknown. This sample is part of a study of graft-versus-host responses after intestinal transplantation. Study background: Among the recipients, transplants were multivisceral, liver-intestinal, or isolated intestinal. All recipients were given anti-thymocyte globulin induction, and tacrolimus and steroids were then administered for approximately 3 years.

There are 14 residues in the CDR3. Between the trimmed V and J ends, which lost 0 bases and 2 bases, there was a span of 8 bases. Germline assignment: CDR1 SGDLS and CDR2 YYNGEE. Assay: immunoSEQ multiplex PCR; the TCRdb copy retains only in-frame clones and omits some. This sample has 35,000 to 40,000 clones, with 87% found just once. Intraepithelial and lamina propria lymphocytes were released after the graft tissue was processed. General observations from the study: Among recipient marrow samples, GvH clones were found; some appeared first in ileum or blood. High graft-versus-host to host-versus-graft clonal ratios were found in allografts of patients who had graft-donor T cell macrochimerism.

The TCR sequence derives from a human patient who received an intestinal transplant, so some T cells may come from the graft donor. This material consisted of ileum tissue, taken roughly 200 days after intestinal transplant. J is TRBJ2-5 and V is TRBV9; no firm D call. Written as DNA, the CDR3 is TGTGCCAGCAGCGTAGCAACAGAGCAAGAGACCCAGTACTTC. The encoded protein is CASSVATEQETQYF.